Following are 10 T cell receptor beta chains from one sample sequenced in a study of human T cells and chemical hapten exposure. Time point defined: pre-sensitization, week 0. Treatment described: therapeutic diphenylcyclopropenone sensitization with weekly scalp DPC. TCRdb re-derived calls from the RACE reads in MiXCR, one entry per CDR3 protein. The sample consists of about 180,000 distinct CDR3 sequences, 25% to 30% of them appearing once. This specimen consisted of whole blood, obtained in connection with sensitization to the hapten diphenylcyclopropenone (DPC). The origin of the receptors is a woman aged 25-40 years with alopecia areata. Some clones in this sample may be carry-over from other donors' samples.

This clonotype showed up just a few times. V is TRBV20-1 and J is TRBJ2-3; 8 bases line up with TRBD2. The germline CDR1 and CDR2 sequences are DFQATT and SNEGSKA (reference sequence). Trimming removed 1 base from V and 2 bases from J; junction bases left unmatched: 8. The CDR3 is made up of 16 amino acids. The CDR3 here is CSARAPTSVITDTQYF. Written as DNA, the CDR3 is TGCAGTGCTAGAGCTCCGACTAGCGTGATCACAGATACGCAGTATTTT.

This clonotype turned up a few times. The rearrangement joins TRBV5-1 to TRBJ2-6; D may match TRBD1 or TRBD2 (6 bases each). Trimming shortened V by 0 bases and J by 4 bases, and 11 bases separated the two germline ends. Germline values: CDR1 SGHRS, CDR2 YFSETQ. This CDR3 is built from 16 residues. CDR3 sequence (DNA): TGCGCCAGCAGCTTGGTTCGGGGGCTAGGGGCCAACGTCCTGACTTTC. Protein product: CASSLVRGLGANVLTF. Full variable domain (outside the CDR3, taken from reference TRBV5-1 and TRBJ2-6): KAGVTQTPRYLIKTRGQQVTLSCSPISGHRSVSWYQQTPGQGLQFLFEYFSETQRNKGNFPGRFSGRQFSNSRSEMNVSTLELGDSALYLCASSLVRGLGANVLTFGAGSRLTVL.

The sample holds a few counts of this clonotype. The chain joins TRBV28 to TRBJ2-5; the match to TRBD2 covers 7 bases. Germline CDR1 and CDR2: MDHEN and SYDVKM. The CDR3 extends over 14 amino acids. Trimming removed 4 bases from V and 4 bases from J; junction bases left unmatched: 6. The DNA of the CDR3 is TGTGCCAGCAGTTCAGCGGGGTGGTCAGAGACCCAGTACTTC. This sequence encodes CASSSAGWSETQYF.

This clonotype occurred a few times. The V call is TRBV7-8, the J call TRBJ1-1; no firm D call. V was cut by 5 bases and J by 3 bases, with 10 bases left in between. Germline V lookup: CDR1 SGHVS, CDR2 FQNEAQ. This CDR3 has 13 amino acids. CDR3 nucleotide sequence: TGTGCCAGCAGCACCGGGCTTTACACTGAAGCTTTCTTT. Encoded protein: CASSTGLYTEAFF.

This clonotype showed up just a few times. CDR3 sequence reads: CASSVGLAGGVEDTQYF. DNA of the CDR3: TGTGCCAGCAGCGTAGGATTAGCGGGAGGTGTAGAAGATACGCAGTATTTT. V and J are TRBV9 and TRBJ2-3, with 10 bases that match TRBD2. This CDR3 region has 17 residues. Germline assignment: CDR1 SGDLS and CDR2 YYNGEE. V was pared by 0 bases and J by 5 bases, with 9 bases of the junction left unmatched. Supplemented by reference TRBV9 and TRBJ2-3, the full variable domain reads DSGVTQTPKHLITATGQRVTLRCSPRSGDLSVYWYQQSLDQGLQFLIQYYNGEERAKGNILERFSAQQFPDLHSELNLSSLELGDSALYFCASSVGLAGGVEDTQYFGPGTRLTVL.

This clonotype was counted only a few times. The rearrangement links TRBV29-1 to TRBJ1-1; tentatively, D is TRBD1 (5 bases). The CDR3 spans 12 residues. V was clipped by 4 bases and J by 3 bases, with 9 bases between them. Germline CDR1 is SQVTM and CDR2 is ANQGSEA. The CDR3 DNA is TGCAGCGTTGTGGGGGAGTACACTGAAGCTTTCTTT. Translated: CSVVGEYTEAFF.

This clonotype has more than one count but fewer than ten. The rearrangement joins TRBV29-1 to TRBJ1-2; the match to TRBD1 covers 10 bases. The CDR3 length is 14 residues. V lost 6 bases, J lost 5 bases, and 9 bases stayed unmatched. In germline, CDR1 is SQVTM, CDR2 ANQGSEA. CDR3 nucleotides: TGCAGCGTCGCCGGGACAGGGGCGGGGTATGGCTACACCTTC. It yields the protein CSVAGTGAGYGYTF.

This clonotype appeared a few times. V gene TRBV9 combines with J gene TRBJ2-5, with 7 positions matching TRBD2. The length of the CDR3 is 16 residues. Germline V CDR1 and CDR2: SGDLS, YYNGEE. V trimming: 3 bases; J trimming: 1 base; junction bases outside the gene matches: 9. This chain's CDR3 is CASSARLADSQETQYF. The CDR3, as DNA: TGTGCCAGCAGCGCCCGGCTAGCGGACTCCCAAGAGACCCAGTACTTC.

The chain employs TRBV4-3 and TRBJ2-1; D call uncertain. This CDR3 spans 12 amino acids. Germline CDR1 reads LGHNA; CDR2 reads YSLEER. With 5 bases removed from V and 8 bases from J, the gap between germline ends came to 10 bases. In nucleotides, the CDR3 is TGCGCCAGCAGCGCGGACGGTGATGAGCAGTTCTTC. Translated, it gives CASSADGDEQFF.

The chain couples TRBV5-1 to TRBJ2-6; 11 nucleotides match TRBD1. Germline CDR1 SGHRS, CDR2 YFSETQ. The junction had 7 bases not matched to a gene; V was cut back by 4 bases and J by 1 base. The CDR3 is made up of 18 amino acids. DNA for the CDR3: TGCGCCAGCAGCCTATGGACAGGGGGCGCTTCTGGGGCCAACGTCCTGACTTTC. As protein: CASSLWTGGASGANVLTF.